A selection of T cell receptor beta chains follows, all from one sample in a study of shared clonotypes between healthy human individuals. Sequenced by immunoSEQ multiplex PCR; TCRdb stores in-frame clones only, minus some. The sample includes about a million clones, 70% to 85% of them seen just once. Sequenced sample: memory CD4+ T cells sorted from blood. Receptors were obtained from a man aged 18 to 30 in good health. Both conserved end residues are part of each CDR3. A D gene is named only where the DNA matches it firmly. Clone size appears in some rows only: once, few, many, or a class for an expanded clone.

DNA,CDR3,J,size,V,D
TGTGCCAGCAGCAAAGCCTCCAGCTCCTACTTC,CASSKASSSYF,TRBJ2-5,-,TRBV21-1,-
TGTGCCAGCAGTGAAATTTTGGGCTGGGGCAATCAGCCCCAGCATTTT,CASSEILGWGNQPQHF,TRBJ1-5,once,TRBV6-1,-
TGTGCCAGCAGCATCGGACATTTGAACACTGAAGCTTTCTTT,CASSIGHLNTEAFF,TRBJ1-1,-,TRBV7-3,-
TGTGCCAGCTCACCACGCGGGCAGGTGATGAACACCGGGGAGCTGTTTTTT,CASSPRGQVMNTGELFF,TRBJ2-2,-,TRBV18,-
TGTGCCAGCAATCAATCGCCAGGAAACTACGAGCAGTACTTC,CASNQSPGNYEQYF,TRBJ2-7,few,TRBV28,-
TGTGCTAGTGGTTTACTAGCGGGCGCGAACACCGGGGAGCTGTTTTTT,CASGLLAGANTGELFF,TRBJ2-2,-,TRBV12-5,TRBD2
TGCAGCGTGGGTTCCCGGCGTCCTAGCACAGATACGCAGTATTTT,CSVGSRRPSTDTQYF,TRBJ2-3,-,TRBV29-1,-
TGTGCCAGCAGCTTTACCCGAGGGAGCACAGATACGCAGTATTTT,CASSFTRGSTDTQYF,TRBJ2-3,-,TRBV5-4,-
TGTGCCAGCTCACAGGGGGCATCTCAGCCCCAGCATTTT,CASSQGASQPQHF,TRBJ1-5,-,TRBV18,TRBD1
TGTGCCTGGAGTGCACCGGGAGCGGGAGATACGCAGTATTTT,CAWSAPGAGDTQYF,TRBJ2-3,-,TRBV30,-
TGTGCCACCAGGCACCTGGAGACCCAGTACTTC,CATRHLETQYF,TRBJ2-5,-,TRBV6-1,-
TGTGCCAGCAGTTCCAGACAGGGGACTTCCTATGGCTACACCTTC,CASSSRQGTSYGYTF,TRBJ1-2,-,TRBV6-5,TRBD1
TGTGCCAGCAGCCGCCTCACACCCGAAGCTTTCTTT,CASSRLTPEAFF,TRBJ1-1,once,TRBV28,-
TGTGCCAGCTCACCAGGGGTGCGGGATGAAAAACTGTTTTTT,CASSPGVRDEKLFF,TRBJ1-4,-,TRBV18,-
TGTGCTAGTGGTTCCAGGGCGGCTGCAACTAATGAAAAACTGTTTTTT,CASGSRAAATNEKLFF,TRBJ1-4,-,TRBV12-5,-
TGTGCCAGCAGTGACCCCTACAGGGGCCGGTATCAGCCCCAGCATTTT,CASSDPYRGRYQPQHF,TRBJ1-5,few,TRBV6-1,TRBD1
TGTGCCAGCGAGAACAGGGGGCTGAGTAATTCACCCCTCCACTTT,CASENRGLSNSPLHF,TRBJ1-6,-,TRBV2,TRBD1
TGTGCCAGCAGCTTAGAGGGGGGGCCCTACGAGCAGTACTTC,CASSLEGGPYEQYF,TRBJ2-7,-,TRBV7-6,-
TGTGCCAGCAGGACGGGGGGGAGCGCTGAAGCTTTCTTT,CASRTGGSAEAFF,TRBJ1-1,-,TRBV2,-
TGTGCCAGCAGTGAAGGTTCAACAGGGAGGGATGGCTACACCTTC,CASSEGSTGRDGYTF,TRBJ1-2,-,TRBV6-1,-
TGTGCCAGCAGCTTGCCTCCGGGACTAGGAACCAATGAGCAGTTCTTC,CASSLPPGLGTNEQFF,TRBJ2-1,-,TRBV7-6,TRBD2
TGTGCCAGCAGTGAGCCGACGGCATCAGGGGCTATGTGGCTCTTCAACACTGAAGCTTTCTTT,CASSEPTASGAMWLFNTEAFF,TRBJ1-1,-,TRBV2,-
TGCGCCAGCAGCCCGACGTGGGGACAGGGCCTCTACGAGCAGTACTTC,CASSPTWGQGLYEQYF,TRBJ2-7,-,TRBV4-1,TRBD1
TGTGCCAGCAGTGAGGGAACGGTCTACGAGCAGTACTTC,CASSEGTVYEQYF,TRBJ2-7,-,TRBV2,-
TGTGCCAGCAGTTTGGACACCTCTGGGGCCAACGTCCTGACTTTC,CASSLDTSGANVLTF,TRBJ2-6,-,TRBV6-5,-
TGTGCCAGCAGTCCACAGGGAAGGTTGCAAGAGACCCAGTACTTC,CASSPQGRLQETQYF,TRBJ2-5,-,TRBV2,-
TGTGCCAGCACCGCGGGGAAGGGCAAGACCTACGAGCAGTACTTC,CASTAGKGKTYEQYF,TRBJ2-7,-,TRBV7-9,-
TGTGCCAGCAGCTTATCCCTCGGAGGGGGGCATTCACCCCTCCACTTT,CASSLSLGGGHSPLHF,TRBJ1-6,-,TRBV5-4,-
TGTGCCAGCGAAAGCACCTACACAGGGGGCGGCGAGCAGTACTTC,CASESTYTGGGEQYF,TRBJ2-7,-,TRBV5-6,TRBD1
TGTGCCAGCAGCCGGGACAGGGGAGCCCTCCACTTT,CASSRDRGALHF,TRBJ1-6,-,TRBV5-8,TRBD1
TGCGCCAGCACGGCGGGATCGTCCCGGGATACGCAGTATTTT,CASTAGSSRDTQYF,TRBJ2-3,-,TRBV5-1,-
TGTGCCAGCAGTTTATCCCTAGCGGGACTGGGGAACGGGGAGCTGTTTTTT,CASSLSLAGLGNGELFF,TRBJ2-2,-,TRBV28,TRBD2
TGTGCCAGCAGGACAGGGACAGGGGGGTACGAGCAGTACTTC,CASRTGTGGYEQYF,TRBJ2-7,-,TRBV6-6,TRBD1
TGTGCCAGCAGGTCCGGGACTAGCGGTCTCAATGAGCAGTTCTTC,CASRSGTSGLNEQFF,TRBJ2-1,-,TRBV6-5,TRBD2
TGTGCCAGCAGTGACCGACTTCCCGGTAAAGAGGGGGAGCTGTTTTTT,CASSDRLPGKEGELFF,TRBJ2-2,-,TRBV2,-
TGCGCCAGCAGCTTGGCCATGGGGGAGCTGTTTTTT,CASSLAMGELFF,TRBJ2-2,-,TRBV5-1,-
TGTGCCAGCAGTGATAGGAGCGGGGGCCTATACGAGCAGTACTTC,CASSDRSGGLYEQYF,TRBJ2-7,-,TRBV27,TRBD2
TGTGCCAGTACCTTAGGGGCGACAGGGCTGAACACTGAAGCTTTCTTT,CASTLGATGLNTEAFF,TRBJ1-1,-,TRBV19,TRBD1
TGTGCCAGCGGTGGAGGTGGGCGCAATGAGCAGTTCTTC,CASGGGGRNEQFF,TRBJ2-1,-,TRBV6-1,-
TGTGCTATATCCTCGAAGGCTAACTATGGCTACACCTTC,CAISSKANYGYTF,TRBJ1-2,-,TRBV6-5,-
TGTGCCAGCAGCTTCTCAGGAATCTCCTACGAGCAGTACTTC,CASSFSGISYEQYF,TRBJ2-7,-,TRBV7-2,-
TGCGCCAGCAGTCCGGGAGATTTGACAGATACGCAGTATTTT,CASSPGDLTDTQYF,TRBJ2-3,-,TRBV10-1,-
TGTGCCAGCAGCTTGGCCGGGGTAGCGGGAGGGCACGATACGCAGTATTTT,CASSLAGVAGGHDTQYF,TRBJ2-3,-,TRBV5-4,TRBD2
TGTGCCACACGGGACGGCCCGGGTAATTCACCCCTCCACTTT,CATRDGPGNSPLHF,TRBJ1-6,-,TRBV10-3,-
TGCACCAGCAGCCATCACCCTCCCGGGACTAGCGGGAGCCTAACGGGGAGAGAGACCCAGTACTTC,CTSSHHPPGTSGSLTGRETQYF,TRBJ2-5,-,TRBV1,-
TGTGCCAGCAGCTGGGCTGGGGGGGGCGCGAACGAGCAGTACTTC,CASSWAGGGANEQYF,TRBJ2-7,-,TRBV5-4,-
TGTGCCAGCAGTGCCCCAGCGACAGTCGGGGTCTTCTCACCCCTCCACTTT,CASSAPATVGVFSPLHF,TRBJ1-6,-,TRBV6-1,-
TGCGCCAGCAGTCGAAACAGGGGGAACACTGAAGCTTTCTTT,CASSRNRGNTEAFF,TRBJ1-1,-,TRBV10-2,TRBD1
TGTGCCAGTAAAAACGGGGTCTTCAGTTCACCCCTCCACTTT,CASKNGVFSSPLHF,TRBJ1-6,-,TRBV28,-
TGTGTCTGGAGTGTAGCTAGCGGGGGCGGAGATACGCAGTATTTT,CVWSVASGGGDTQYF,TRBJ2-3,-,TRBV30,TRBD2
TGTGCCAGCAGCCCGGGACAGGGGGCGACCACTGAAGCTTTCTTT,CASSPGQGATTEAFF,TRBJ1-1,-,TRBV5-6,TRBD1
TGCGCCAGCAGCTTTCAGAACACCGGGGAGCTGTTTTTT,CASSFQNTGELFF,TRBJ2-2,few,TRBV5-1,-
TGTGCCAGCTCACGCCAGGGACAGGGAGACGGGCAGTACTTC,CASSRQGQGDGQYF,TRBJ2-7,-,TRBV18,TRBD1
TGTGCCAGCAGTACAGGGGTAGGGGGCTACACCTTC,CASSTGVGGYTF,TRBJ1-2,-,TRBV2,TRBD1
TGTGCCAGCATCTTCTGGTTGGACTATGGCTACACCTTC,CASIFWLDYGYTF,TRBJ1-2,few,TRBV6-1,-